This T cell receptor (beta chain) was observed in a study of T-cell memory formation after mild COVID-19 (TCRdb year 2021). About the full investigation: TCR sequence clusters from the two donors were found to be largely donor specific. Longitudinal TCRalpha and TCRbeta repertoire sequencing tracked T-cell clones expanding and contracting after mild COVID-19 in a couple of donors. Two young, previously healthy adult volunteers, one female and one male, were included in the cohort.

Of note for this clonotype: The antigen it binds to is not known. No quality values exist for individual bases; no much larger clone is one base distant.

V and J are truncated by 8 bases and 2 bases respectively, leaving an intervening sequence of 15 bases. The CDR3 measures 13 amino acids from cysteine to phenylalanine. This entry keeps only the CDR3 DNA: 39 bases, framed from base 1. The germline V gene (reference sequence) gives CDR1 as GTSNPN and CDR2 as SVGIG. General study outcomes and caveats: Only a couple of mild cases were covered by the study, and larger cohorts that include severe cases with pre-infection samples were considered necessary. Contracting CD4+ clones were located mainly in the CM and EM memory subsets, whereas CD8+ clones were found to be enriched in EMRA. Clones that contracted from day 15 to 85 showed balanced CD4/CD8 phenotypes, whereas a second wave of clones that expanded from day 15 to 37 leaned towards CD4+. SARS-CoV-2 specificity of the second-wave clones peaking on day 37 was not confirmed. Some responding clones were detected in pre-infection memory, which suggested that pre-existing cross-reactive memory T cells had joined the SARS-CoV-2 response.

Sequencing was carried out with an Illumina NovaSeq 6000. cDNA libraries for TCRalpha and TCRbeta were prepared by 5'RACE using constant-segment primers, with sample barcodes and unique molecular identifiers added. Trizol reagent was used to extract RNA from every sample. Library amplification was performed in two PCR steps, and a second sample barcode and Illumina TruSeq adapters were introduced in the second step. The libraries were sequenced on an Illumina NovaSeq using 2 x 150 bp paired-end reads. Per the source publication's procedure: Demultiplexing of reads and collapsing into UMI-guided consensus sequences were performed with migec v1.2.7. Using mixcr v2.1.11, the UMI consensuses were aligned to TRA and TRB V and J templates and assembled into clonotypes. Clonotypes were classified as expanded or contracted when called significant by both edgeR and NoisET, with noise models trained on biological replicates. For edgeR calls, the thresholds were a false discovery rate-adjusted p below 0.01 and a log2 fold-change of 1. PCA with hierarchical clustering of max-normalized trajectories of the 1000 most abundant clonotypes was used as exploratory dynamics analysis. Separately sequenced CD4+ and CD8+ repertoires were used to assign a CD4 or CD8 phenotype to each responding clone. TCRdb cleaned the public reads at Q25 with fastp, built clones with MiXCR and kept in-frame beta chains. CDR3 protein duplicates are merged, each entry listing the most common genes and DNA. None of the V and J calls come from the authors' own analysis; TCRdb made them. The sample table records roughly 500,000 distinct CDR3 sequences; around 21% of these occur just once. Roughly an eighth of the sample belongs to the ten largest clones.

Ficoll-Paque density gradient centrifugation was used to isolate PBMCs. Sequenced sample: PBMCs or a T cell subset sorted from them (not recorded which). The V and J segments used are TRBV30 and TRBJ1-2; the D gene is unclear. The sequence came from an adult woman who had mild COVID-19 (a few samples of this study predate the infection). The sample titles of this study are shuffled in the database, so cell type and time point are left out; the donor was told from shared clones. For the CDR3, the sequence is CAESPGWNYGYTF. The DNA is TGTGCCGAATCCCCGGGGTGGAACTATGGCTACACCTTC.